The subject of this entry is one T cell receptor (beta chain). Per the germline V gene, CDR1 is SEHNR and CDR2 is FQNEAQ (reference sequence). Trimming left V 4 bases short and J 1 base short, with 10 bases between. The CDR3 extends over 14 amino acids. These data come from a study of T cell responses to AZD1222 COVID-19 vaccine. Repertoires were generated with immunoSEQ multiplex PCR, while TCRdb's copy carries only in-frame clones and drops some. The table has roughly 120,000 clones, around 88% seen once. This clonotype was obtained from an adult in good health. The chain carries TRBV7-9 and TRBJ1-1; D is possibly TRBD1 (5 bases). This material consisted of peripheral blood, taken on day 0 of AZD1222 vaccination. The CDR3 DNA follows: TGTGCCAGCAGCTCCGGCGGGGCGAACACTGAAGCTTTCTTT. It specifies CASSSGGANTEAFF.